This T cell receptor (beta chain) emerged from a study of CD8 T cells in Susac syndrome. Reverse transcription of roughly 0.5 to 1 ug RNA was carried out with random hexamers. Amplification of TCR beta CDR3 used immunoSEQ multiplex PCR across 54 Vbeta and 13 Jbeta. TCRdb re-called the immunoSEQ multiplex PCR reads with MiXCR, one entry per CDR3 protein. The repertoire includes 150,000 to 190,000 distinct CDR3 sequences, just under 97% of them detected once, and around 0.15% sits in the top ten. Sequencing targeted TCR beta in T cells from blood (CD8+ and CD4+). Control patients had untreated stable or active relapsing-remitting multiple sclerosis by revised McDonald criteria. This sequence was found in a human donor with multiple sclerosis. Sequencing was carried out using CD8+ T cells from PBMCs.

The CDR3, as DNA: TGTGCCAGCAGCGTAGACGGCTACTCCTATAATTCACCCCTCCACTTT. Translating gives CASSVDGYSYNSPLHF. J is TRBJ1-6 and V is TRBV9; no definite D call. V was pared by 0 bases and J by 0 bases, with 7 bases between. Germline values: CDR1 SGDLS, CDR2 YYNGEE. The CDR3 spans 16 residues. The complete variable domain, with remaining parts taken from reference TRBV9 and TRBJ1-6, reads DSGVTQTPKHLITATGQRVTLRCSPRSGDLSVYWYQQSLDQGLQFLIQYYNGEERAKGNILERFSAQQFPDLHSELNLSSLELGDSALYFCASSVDGYSYNSPLHFGNGTRLTVT.